A selection of T cell receptor beta chains follows, all from one sample in a study of blood T cell repertoires in COVID-19. The assay was immunoSEQ multiplex PCR, and TCRdb's table has in-frame clones only and misses some. Here the sample spans 250,000 to 350,000 clones, approximately 85% being singletons. The sequencing sample was made of peripheral blood. All receptors derive from a human donor with COVID-19, enrolled during active disease. The donor label of this sample is uncertain. Each CDR3 is given with its conserved first and last residue. A D gene is named only where the DNA matches it firmly. Rows may omit the clone size; those that give it use once, few, many or a size class.

cdr3_aa cdr3_nt clone_size j_call v_call d_call
CASMSGGPADTQYF TGTGCCAGTATGTCGGGAGGGCCGGCAGATACGCAGTATTTT . TRBJ2-3 TRBV19 TRBD2
CASLGEFTGNTIYF TGTGCCAGCCTTGGGGAGTTCACTGGAAACACCATATATTTT many TRBJ1-3 TRBV6-6 .
CASSRDSRSNQPQHF TGTGCCAGCAGCCGGGACTCCCGGAGCAATCAGCCCCAGCATTTT . TRBJ1-5 TRBV7-8 .
CAISESKSALRNEQFF TGTGCCATCAGTGAGTCGAAGAGCGCCCTACGGAATGAGCAGTTCTTC . TRBJ2-1 TRBV10-3 .
CASSVAGGRGEQFF TGTGCCAGCAGCGTAGCGGGCGGGAGGGGAGAGCAGTTCTTC . TRBJ2-1 TRBV9 TRBD2
CSASSSGVIRELFF TGCAGTGCTAGTAGTAGCGGGGTGATCAGGGAGCTGTTTTTT . TRBJ2-2 TRBV20-1 TRBD2
CASSVLDYEQFF TGTGCCAGCAGCGTACTAGACTATGAGCAGTTCTTC . TRBJ2-1 TRBV12-3/TRBV12-4 .
CASSLGSQGDTQYF TGTGCCAGCAGCTTAGGGTCTCAGGGGGATACGCAGTATTTT . TRBJ2-3 TRBV7-2 .
CASSPRSSSGNTIYF TGTGCCAGCAGCCCGCGTTCCTCCTCTGGAAACACCATATATTTT . TRBJ1-3 TRBV5-4 .
CSVLEAGPPLHF TGCAGCGTCCTGGAAGCGGGCCCACCCCTCCACTTT . TRBJ1-6 TRBV29-1 .